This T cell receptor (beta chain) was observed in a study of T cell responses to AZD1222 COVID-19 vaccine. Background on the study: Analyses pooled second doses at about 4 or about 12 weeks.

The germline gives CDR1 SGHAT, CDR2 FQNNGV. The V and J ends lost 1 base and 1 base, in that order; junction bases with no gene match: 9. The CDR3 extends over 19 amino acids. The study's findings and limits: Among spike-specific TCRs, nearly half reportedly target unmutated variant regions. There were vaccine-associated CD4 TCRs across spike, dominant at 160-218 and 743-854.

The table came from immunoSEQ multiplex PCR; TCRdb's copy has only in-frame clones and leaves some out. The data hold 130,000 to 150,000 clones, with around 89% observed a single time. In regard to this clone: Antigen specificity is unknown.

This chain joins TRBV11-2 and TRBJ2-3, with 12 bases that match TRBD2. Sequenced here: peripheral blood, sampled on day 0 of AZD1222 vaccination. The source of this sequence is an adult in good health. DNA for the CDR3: TGTGCCAGCAGCTTAGGTCTAGCGGGAGGGCCGGGGGGCACAGATACGCAGTATTTT. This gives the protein CASSLGLAGGPGGTDTQYF. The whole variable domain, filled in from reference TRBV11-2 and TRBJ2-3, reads EAGVAQSPRYKIIEKRQSVAFWCNPISGHATLYWYQQILGQGPKLLIQFQNNGVVDDSQLPKDRFSAERLKGVDSTLKIQPAKLEDSAVYLCASSLGLAGGPGGTDTQYFGPGTRLTVL.